Sequencing of this T cell receptor beta chain was carried out in a study of T-cell memory formation after mild COVID-19. Overall study: Largely donor-specific TCR clusters were found. Study findings and constraints: Some clones that responded were present in memory (sampled pre-infection), which suggests cross-reactive memory joined. Shrinking CD4+ clones resided mostly in CM and EM, and CD8+ ones in EMRA. Day 15 to 85 contracting clones showed balanced CD4/CD8; day 15 to 37 expanders favored CD4+.

Turning to this clonotype: The target antigen is unknown.

Germline V gene lookup returns CDR1 ENHRY and CDR2 SYGVKD. Trimming removed 11 bases from V and 2 bases from J, with 19 bases in between. This CDR3 spans 14 amino acids. Each CDR3 protein gets one entry after TCRdb re-called the 5' RACE reads with MiXCR. Seen here are 100,000 to 150,000 distinct CDR3 sequences, roughly 15% observed once, and the top ten hold approximately 14%. The chain recombines TRBV10-3 with TRBJ2-7; D tentatively fits TRBD1 or TRBD2 (5 bases each). The sample taken for sequencing was PBMCs or a T cell subset sorted from them (not recorded which). This clonotype originated in an adult woman who had mild COVID-19 (a few samples of this study predate the infection). Cell type and time point are not known. The CDR3 sequence: CAGSSGRRTYEQYF. The CDR3 DNA reads TGTGCCGGGAGTTCGGGGCGCCGTACCTACGAGCAGTACTTC.